The rows below give T cell receptor beta chains drawn from one sample of a study of OX40 agonist ivuxolimab in advanced cancers. Only in-frame clones appear in the TCRdb table, and some are missing; sequencing was by immunoSEQ multiplex PCR. The sample contains some 69,000 clones, 89% of which appear only once. The sequenced sample was CD4+ or CD8+ T cells sorted from blood, obtained in a trial of the OX40 agonist ivuxolimab. These receptors came from an adult with an advanced solid tumor such as melanoma, head and neck, liver or kidney cancer. The CDR3 runs from the conserved cysteine through the conserved F or W. A D gene is named only where the DNA matches it firmly. Clone size is stated in some rows and not others, as once, few, many or a class when expanded.

TRBJ2-1,-,TRBV19,-,12,CASTDGYNEQFF,TGTGCCAGTACTGATGGGTACAATGAGCAGTTCTTC
TRBJ2-1,-,TRBV27,-,18,CARSSRGATRKISSEQFF,TGTGCCAGGTCCTCTCGGGGGGCGACAAGGAAAATATCGTCTGAGCAGTTCTTC
TRBJ2-5,TRBD2,TRBV6-1,-,17,CASSGATSGRGQETQYF,TGTGCCAGCAGTGGGGCGACTAGCGGGAGAGGTCAAGAGACCCAGTACTTC
TRBJ2-7,-,TRBV7-2,-,13,CASSGYNSYEQYF,TGTGCCAGCAGCGGCTACAACTCCTACGAGCAGTACTTC
TRBJ2-1,TRBD1,TRBV18,-,13,CASTPGQYNEQFF,TGTGCCAGCACCCCGGGACAGTACAATGAGCAGTTCTTC
TRBJ2-5,TRBD2,TRBV9,once,18,CASSVAGLAGGLGETQYF,TGTGCCAGCAGCGTAGCGGGACTAGCGGGAGGGTTGGGAGAGACCCAGTACTTC
TRBJ2-4,-,TRBV5-8,-,14,CASSLVRGKNIQYF,TGTGCCAGCAGCCTTGTAAGGGGCAAAAACATTCAGTACTTC
TRBJ1-4,TRBD1,TRBV15,-,16,CATSSVEDRVNEKLFF,TGTGCCACCAGCAGTGTCGAGGACAGGGTAAATGAAAAACTGTTTTTT
TRBJ2-3,TRBD2,TRBV9,-,18,CASSVGTLLAELTDTQYF,TGTGCCAGCAGCGTAGGGACTCTACTAGCGGAGTTGACAGATACGCAGTATTTT
TRBJ2-7,TRBD2,TRBV7-2,-,15,CASSLLAAPSYEQYF,TGTGCCAGCAGCTTACTAGCGGCCCCCTCCTACGAGCAGTACTTC
TRBJ1-2,TRBD1,TRBV7-9,few,13,CASSLATGDGYTF,TGTGCCAGCAGCTTAGCGACAGGGGATGGCTACACCTTC
TRBJ1-1,-,TRBV4-1,-,13,CASSQDREGEAFF,TGCGCCAGCAGCCAAGACCGGGAAGGTGAAGCTTTCTTT
TRBJ1-3,TRBD1,TRBV5-5,-,15,CASSWTGDMRNTIYF,TGTGCCAGCAGCTGGACAGGGGATATGAGAAACACCATATATTTT
TRBJ1-2,-,TRBV7-3,-,13,CASSLTGFRGYTF,TGTGCCAGCAGCTTAACAGGTTTCCGGGGCTACACCTTC
TRBJ2-1,-,TRBV9,-,14,CASSVGVETTGQFF,TGTGCCAGCAGCGTAGGGGTGGAGACTACAGGGCAGTTCTTC
TRBJ2-1,TRBD1,TRBV6-1,-,14,CASSEWDSYNEQFF,TGTGCCAGCAGTGAATGGGACAGTTACAATGAGCAGTTCTTC
TRBJ2-1,-,TRBV4-3,once,15,CASSRSGSGYDEQFF,TGCGCCAGCAGCCGTTCTGGTTCTGGTTATGATGAGCAGTTCTTC
TRBJ2-6,-,TRBV27,-,15,CASRSYGSGANVLTF,TGTGCCAGCAGGAGCTATGGCTCTGGGGCCAACGTCCTGACTTTC
TRBJ1-4,TRBD1,TRBV9,-,14,CASSDRGLGEKLFF,TGTGCCAGCAGCGACAGGGGTCTAGGGGAAAAACTGTTTTTT
TRBJ2-3,-,TRBV18,-,16,CASSTGATSLRDTQYF,TGTGCCAGCTCAACCGGGGCCACCTCGCTCCGAGATACGCAGTATTTT
TRBJ1-2,-,TRBV30,-,12,CAWNTGNYGYTF,TGTGCCTGGAACACAGGGAACTATGGCTACACCTTC
TRBJ1-3,TRBD1,TRBV5-1,-,15,CASSSTGAQRNTIYF,TGCGCCAGCAGCTCGACAGGGGCGCAGAGAAACACCATATATTTT
TRBJ1-4,-,TRBV11-3,once,14,CASSRSGGDEKLFF,TGTGCCAGCAGCCGCTCGGGGGGAGACGAAAAACTGTTTTTT